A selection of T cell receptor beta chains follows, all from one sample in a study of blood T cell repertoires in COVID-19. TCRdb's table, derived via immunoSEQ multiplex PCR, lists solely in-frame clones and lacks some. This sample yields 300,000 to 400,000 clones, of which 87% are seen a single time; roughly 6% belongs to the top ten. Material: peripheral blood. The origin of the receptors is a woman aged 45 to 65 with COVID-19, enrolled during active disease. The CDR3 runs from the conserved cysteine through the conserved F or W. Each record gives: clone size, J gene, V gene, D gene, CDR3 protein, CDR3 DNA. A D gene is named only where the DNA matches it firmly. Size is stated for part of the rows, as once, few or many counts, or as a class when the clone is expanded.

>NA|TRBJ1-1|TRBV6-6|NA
CASSYDNPLDSEAFF
TGTGCCAGCAGTTACGACAACCCCTTAGATTCTGAAGCTTTCTTT
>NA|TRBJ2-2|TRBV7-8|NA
CASSSSIVTGELFF
TGTGCCAGCAGCTCCTCAATAGTAACCGGGGAGCTGTTTTTT
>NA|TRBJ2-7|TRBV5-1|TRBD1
CASSSRGQDEQYF
TGCGCCAGCAGCAGTAGGGGGCAGGACGAGCAGTACTTC
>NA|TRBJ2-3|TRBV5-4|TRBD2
CASSETSASLPDTQYF
TGTGCCAGCAGCGAAACTAGCGCGAGCCTTCCAGATACGCAGTATTTT
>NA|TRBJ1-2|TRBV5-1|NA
CASSPSGGRGYGYTF
TGCGCCAGCAGCCCCTCTGGAGGGCGCGGCTATGGCTACACCTTC
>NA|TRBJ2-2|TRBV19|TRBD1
CASAGGQSNTGELFF
TGTGCCAGCGCAGGGGGACAGTCGAACACCGGGGAGCTGTTTTTT
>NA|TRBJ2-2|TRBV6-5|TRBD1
CASSYTGGLGGELFF
TGTGCCAGCAGTTATACAGGGGGCTTAGGCGGGGAGCTGTTTTTT
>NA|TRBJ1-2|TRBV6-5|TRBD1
CASSSDRVTGYTF
TGTGCCAGCAGTTCGGACAGGGTCACCGGCTACACCTTC
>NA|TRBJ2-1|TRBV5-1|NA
CASSLGSGFNNEQFF
TGCGCCAGCAGCTTAGGTAGCGGCTTCAACAATGAGCAGTTCTTC
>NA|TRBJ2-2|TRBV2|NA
CASSEGEGLGELFF
TGTGCCAGCAGTGAAGGAGAGGGCCTAGGGGAGCTGTTTTTT
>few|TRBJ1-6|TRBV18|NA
CASSPQDRNSPLHF
TGTGCCAGCTCACCGCAGGACAGAAATTCACCCCTCCACTTT
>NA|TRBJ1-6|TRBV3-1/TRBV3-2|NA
CASSLSPRNSPLHF
TGTGCCAGCAGCCTGAGCCCCCGGAATTCACCCCTCCACTTT
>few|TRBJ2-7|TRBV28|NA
CASREVHGYEQYF
TGTGCCAGCAGGGAGGTTCACGGCTACGAGCAGTACTTC
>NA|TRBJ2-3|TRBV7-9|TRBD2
CASTPGVREFADTQYF
TGTGCCAGCACCCCCGGGGTGCGGGAGTTCGCAGATACGCAGTATTTT
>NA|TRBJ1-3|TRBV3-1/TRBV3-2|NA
CASSQSSTFSGNTIYF
TGTGCCAGCAGCCAAAGCTCGACATTTTCAGGAAACACCATATATTTT
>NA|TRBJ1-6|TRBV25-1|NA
CASSETFGSSYNSPLHF
TGTGCCAGCAGTGAAACGTTCGGGAGCTCCTATAATTCACCCCTCCACTTT
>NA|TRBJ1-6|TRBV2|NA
CASSDRGGANSPLHF
TGTGCCAGCAGTGATCGTGGGGGGGCGAATTCACCCCTCCACTTT
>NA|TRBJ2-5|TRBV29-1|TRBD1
CSVAQGASETQYF
TGCAGCGTTGCACAGGGGGCTAGCGAGACCCAGTACTTC
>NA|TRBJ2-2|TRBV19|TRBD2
CASSIVASGSPGELFF
TGTGCCAGTAGTATAGTTGCCAGCGGGAGCCCCGGGGAGCTGTTTTTT
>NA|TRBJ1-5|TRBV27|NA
CASSRDRLSNQPQHF
TGTGCCAGCAGTCGAGACAGGTTGAGCAATCAGCCCCAGCATTTT
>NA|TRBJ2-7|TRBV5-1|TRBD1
CASSLEAGGYGEQYF
TGCGCCAGCAGCTTGGAGGCAGGGGGCTATGGAGAGCAGTACTTC
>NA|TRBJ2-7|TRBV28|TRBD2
CASNTSGRMQYF
TGTGCCAGCAACACTAGCGGGAGGATGCAGTACTTC
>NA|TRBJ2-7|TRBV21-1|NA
CASSPPGLAKIYEQYF
TGTGCCAGCAGCCCACCGGGACTAGCGAAAATCTACGAGCAGTACTTC
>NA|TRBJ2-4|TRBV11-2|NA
CASSPLAKNIQYF
TGTGCCAGCAGCCCTTTAGCCAAAAACATTCAGTACTTC
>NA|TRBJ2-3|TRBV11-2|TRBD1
CASSPVGGGSDTQYF
TGTGCCAGCAGTCCAGTAGGGGGCGGGTCAGATACGCAGTATTTT
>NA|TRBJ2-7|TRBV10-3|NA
CAISSGADEQYF
TGTGCCATCAGTTCAGGGGCAGACGAGCAGTACTTC
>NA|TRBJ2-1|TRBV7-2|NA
CASSLGGLYNEQFF
TGTGCCAGCAGCTTAGGTGGACTATACAATGAGCAGTTCTTC
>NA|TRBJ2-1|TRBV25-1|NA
CASSVDPGNYNEQFF
TGTGCCAGCAGTGTCGACCCGGGGAATTACAATGAGCAGTTCTTC
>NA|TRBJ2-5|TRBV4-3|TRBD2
CASSTTGTSEETQYF
TGCGCCAGCAGCACAACCGGGACTAGCGAAGAGACCCAGTACTTC
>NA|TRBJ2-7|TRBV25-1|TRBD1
CASSDPGTGSYEQYF
TGTGCCAGCAGTGATCCCGGGACAGGCTCCTACGAGCAGTACTTC
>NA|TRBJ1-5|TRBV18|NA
CASSPEAGAIWNQPQHF
TGTGCCAGCTCACCTGAGGCGGGGGCGATTTGGAATCAGCCCCAGCATTTT
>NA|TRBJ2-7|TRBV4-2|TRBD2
CASSLSGREHEQYF
TGTGCCAGCAGCCTTAGCGGGAGGGAACACGAGCAGTACTTC
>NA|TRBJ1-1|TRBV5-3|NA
CARSSGGRSTEAFF
TGTGCCAGAAGCTCCGGGGGAAGAAGCACTGAAGCTTTCTTT
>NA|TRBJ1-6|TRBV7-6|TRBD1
CASSLGGTVDNSPLHF
TGTGCCAGCAGCTTAGGTGGGACAGTGGATAATTCACCCCTCCACTTT
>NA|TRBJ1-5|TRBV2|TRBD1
CASRGAGGLSNQPQHF
TGTGCCAGCCGGGGCGCAGGGGGCCTTAGCAATCAGCCCCAGCATTTT
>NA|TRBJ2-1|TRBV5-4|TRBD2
CASSLSGRGISYNEQFF
TGTGCCAGCAGCCTTAGCGGGAGAGGGATCTCCTACAATGAGCAGTTCTTC
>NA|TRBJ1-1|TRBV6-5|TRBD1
CASSYQGGGGTEAFF
TGTGCCAGCAGTTACCAAGGGGGCGGTGGCACTGAAGCTTTCTTT
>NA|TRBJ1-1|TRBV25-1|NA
CASSGSPGLF
TGTGCCAGCAGTGGGTCTCCGGGACTTTTT
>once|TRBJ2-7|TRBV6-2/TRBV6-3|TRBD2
CASSRGLAGALYEQYF
TGTGCCAGCAGTCGGGGACTAGCGGGAGCTCTGTACGAGCAGTACTTC
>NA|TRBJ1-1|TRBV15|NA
CATSRAFGRGNTEAFF
TGTGCCACCAGCAGAGCGTTTGGGAGGGGGAACACTGAAGCTTTCTTT
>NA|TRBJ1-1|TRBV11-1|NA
CASSSKGRGPNTEAFF
TGTGCCAGCAGCTCGAAAGGCAGGGGACCGAACACTGAAGCTTTCTTT
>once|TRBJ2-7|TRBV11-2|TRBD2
CASSLAGGYTYEQYF
TGTGCCAGCAGCCTAGCGGGAGGTTACACCTACGAGCAGTACTTC
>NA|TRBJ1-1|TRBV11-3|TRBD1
CASSLQGAGEAFF
TGTGCCAGCAGCCTACAGGGGGCAGGGGAGGCTTTCTTT
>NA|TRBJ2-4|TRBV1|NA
CTSSQEESKNIQYF
TGCACCAGCAGCCAAGAGGAGAGTAAAAACATTCAGTACTTC
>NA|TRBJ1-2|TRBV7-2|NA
CASSLELFYGYTF
TGTGCCAGCAGCTTAGAACTTTTCTATGGCTACACCTTC
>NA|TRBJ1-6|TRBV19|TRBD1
CASNHHRDRDNSPLHF
TGTGCCAGTAACCATCACCGGGACAGAGATAATTCACCCCTCCACTTT
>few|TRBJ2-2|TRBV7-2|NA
CASSLVVASMGELFF
TGTGCCAGCAGCTTAGTAGTAGCTTCCATGGGGGAGCTGTTTTTT
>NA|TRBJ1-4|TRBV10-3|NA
CAIRRDATNEKLFF
TGTGCCATCAGGAGGGATGCAACTAATGAAAAACTGTTTTTT
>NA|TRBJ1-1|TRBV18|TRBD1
CASSPASTGAGTEAFF
TGTGCCAGCTCGCCCGCATCCACAGGGGCTGGCACTGAAGCTTTCTTT
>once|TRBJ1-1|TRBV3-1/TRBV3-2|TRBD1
CASSSNRGVAFF
TGTGCCAGCAGCTCTAACAGGGGAGTCGCTTTCTTT
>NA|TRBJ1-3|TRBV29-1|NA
CSVVGGISGNTIYF
TGCAGCGTTGTTGGGGGCATTTCTGGAAACACCATATATTTT
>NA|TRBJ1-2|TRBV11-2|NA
CASSKLGVRAIDGYTF
TGTGCCAGCAGTAAGTTAGGGGTCCGCGCGATCGATGGCTACACCTTC
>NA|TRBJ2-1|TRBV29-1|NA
CSGNWAGEQFF
TGCAGCGGTAACTGGGCAGGAGAGCAGTTCTTC
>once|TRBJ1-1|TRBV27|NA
CASSAYSMGQNTEAFF
TGTGCCAGCAGTGCATACAGCATGGGACAGAACACTGAAGCTTTCTTT
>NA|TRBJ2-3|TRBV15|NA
CATSRDRGSTDTQYF
TGTGCCACCAGCAGAGATAGAGGGAGCACAGATACGCAGTATTTT
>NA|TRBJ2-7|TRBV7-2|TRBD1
CASAFQGQGAYEQYF
TGTGCCAGCGCCTTCCAAGGACAGGGGGCGTACGAGCAGTACTTC
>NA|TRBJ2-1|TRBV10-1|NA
CASSESTSKSNEQFF
TGCGCCAGCAGTGAGTCTACGTCAAAGAGTAATGAGCAGTTCTTC